This TCR beta chain was sequenced for a study of cytomegalovirus exposure and HLA in healthy donors. The PCR made use of 60 Vbeta and 13 Jbeta primers. Data came from immunoSEQ multiplex PCR; TCRdb stores just in-frame clones and leaves some out. The sample consists of 110,000 to 150,000 clones, approximately 79% of them appearing once. CDR1 is SGHRS, CDR2 YFSETQ, per germline. The CDR3 covers 16 residues. Germline trimming cut 4 bases from V and 1 base from J; bases unmatched to any gene: 9. The clonotype comes from a woman aged 45-60 years in good health and CMV-seropositive. Sequencing was performed on PBMCs. V usage is TRBV5-1 and J usage is TRBJ2-3; 7 nucleotides agree with TRBD2. CDR3 nucleotide sequence: TGCGCCAGCAGCCCGCGAAGGACTAGTGGCACAGATACGCAGTATTTT. It specifies CASSPRRTSGTDTQYF.